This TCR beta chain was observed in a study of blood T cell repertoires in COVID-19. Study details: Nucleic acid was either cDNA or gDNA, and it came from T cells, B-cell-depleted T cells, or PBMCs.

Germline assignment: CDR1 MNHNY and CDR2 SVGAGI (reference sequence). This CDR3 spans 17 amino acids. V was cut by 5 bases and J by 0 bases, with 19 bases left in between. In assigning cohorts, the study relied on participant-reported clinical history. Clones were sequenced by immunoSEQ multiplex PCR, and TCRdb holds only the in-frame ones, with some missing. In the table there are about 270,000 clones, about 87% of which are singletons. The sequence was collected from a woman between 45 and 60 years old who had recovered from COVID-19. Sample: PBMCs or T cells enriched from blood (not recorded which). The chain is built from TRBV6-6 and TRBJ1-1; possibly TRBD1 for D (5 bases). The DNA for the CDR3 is TGTGCCAGCAGTCCGCTTGGCCAGGGAGGGGTGAACACTGAAGCTTTCTTT. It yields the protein CASSPLGQGGVNTEAFF.